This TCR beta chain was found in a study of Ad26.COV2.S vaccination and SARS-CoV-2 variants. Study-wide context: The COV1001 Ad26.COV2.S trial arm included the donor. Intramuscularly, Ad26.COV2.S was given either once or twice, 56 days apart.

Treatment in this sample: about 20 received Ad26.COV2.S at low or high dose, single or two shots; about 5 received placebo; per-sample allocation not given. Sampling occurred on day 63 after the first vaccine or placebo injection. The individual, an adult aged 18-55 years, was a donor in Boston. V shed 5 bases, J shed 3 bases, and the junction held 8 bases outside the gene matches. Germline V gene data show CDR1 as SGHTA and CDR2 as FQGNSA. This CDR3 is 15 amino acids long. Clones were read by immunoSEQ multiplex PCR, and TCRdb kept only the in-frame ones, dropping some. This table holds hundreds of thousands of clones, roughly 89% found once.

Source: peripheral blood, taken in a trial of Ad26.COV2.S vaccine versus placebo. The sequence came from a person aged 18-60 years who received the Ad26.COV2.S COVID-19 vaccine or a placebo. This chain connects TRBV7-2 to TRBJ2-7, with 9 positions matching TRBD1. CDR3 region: CASSQDRGAFYEQYF. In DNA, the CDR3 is TGTGCCAGCAGCCAGGACAGGGGCGCCTTCTACGAGCAGTACTTC.